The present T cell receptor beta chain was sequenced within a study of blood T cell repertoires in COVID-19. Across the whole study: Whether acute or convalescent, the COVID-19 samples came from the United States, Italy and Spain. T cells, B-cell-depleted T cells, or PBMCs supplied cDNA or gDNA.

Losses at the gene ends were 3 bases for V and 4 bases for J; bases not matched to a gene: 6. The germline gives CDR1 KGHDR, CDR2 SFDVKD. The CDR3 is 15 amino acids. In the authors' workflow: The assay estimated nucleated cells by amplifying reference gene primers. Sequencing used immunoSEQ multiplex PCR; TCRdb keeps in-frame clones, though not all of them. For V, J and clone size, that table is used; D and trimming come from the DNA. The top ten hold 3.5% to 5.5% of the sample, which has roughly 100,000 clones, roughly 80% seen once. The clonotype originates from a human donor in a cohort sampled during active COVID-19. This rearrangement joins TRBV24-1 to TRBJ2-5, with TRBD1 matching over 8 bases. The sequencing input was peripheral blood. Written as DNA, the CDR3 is TGTGCCACCAGTGATCCCCAGGGGGCAGGAGAGACCCAGTACTTC. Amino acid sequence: CATSDPQGAGETQYF.